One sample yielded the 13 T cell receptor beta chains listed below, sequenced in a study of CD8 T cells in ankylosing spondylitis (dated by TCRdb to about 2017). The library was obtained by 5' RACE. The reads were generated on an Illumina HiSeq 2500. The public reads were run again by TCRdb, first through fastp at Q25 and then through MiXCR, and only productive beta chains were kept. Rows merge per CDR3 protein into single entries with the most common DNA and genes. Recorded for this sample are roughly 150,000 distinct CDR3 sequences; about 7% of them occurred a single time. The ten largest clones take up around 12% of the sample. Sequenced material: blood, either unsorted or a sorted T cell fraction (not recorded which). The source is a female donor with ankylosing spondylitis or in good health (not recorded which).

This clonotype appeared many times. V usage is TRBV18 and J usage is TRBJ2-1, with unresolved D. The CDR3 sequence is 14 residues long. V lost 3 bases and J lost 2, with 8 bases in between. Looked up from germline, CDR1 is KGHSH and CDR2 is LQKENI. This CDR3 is CASSPDEAYNEQFF. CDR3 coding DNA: TGTGCCAGCTCACCCGATGAAGCCTACAATGAGCAGTTCTTC.

The CDR3 spells CASKVPGTSGGLSYNEQFF. The CDR3 DNA sequence: TGTGCCAGCAAAGTCCCCGGGACTAGCGGGGGACTTTCCTACAATGAGCAGTTCTTC. The rearrangement links TRBV19 to TRBJ2-1; 14 bases are a match to TRBD2. The CDR3 has 19 amino acids. The J segment lost 1 base and the V segment lost 9 bases, leaving 14 bases of the junction unmatched. The germline CDR1 and CDR2 sequences are LNHDA and SQIVND (reference sequence).

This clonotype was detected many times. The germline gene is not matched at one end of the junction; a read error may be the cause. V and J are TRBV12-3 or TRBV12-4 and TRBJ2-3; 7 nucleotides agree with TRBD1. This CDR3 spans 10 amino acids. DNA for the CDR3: TGTGCCAGCAGTCTCGGGACAGTGGATTTT. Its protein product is CASSLGTVDF.

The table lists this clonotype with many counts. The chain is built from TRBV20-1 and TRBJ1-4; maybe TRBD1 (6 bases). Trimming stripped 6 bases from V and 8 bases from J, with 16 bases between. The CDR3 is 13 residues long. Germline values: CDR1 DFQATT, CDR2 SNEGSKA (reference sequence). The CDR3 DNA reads TGCAGTGCCGGGGGCACCGGGGCCGAAAAACTGTTTTTT. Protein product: CSAGGTGAEKLFF.

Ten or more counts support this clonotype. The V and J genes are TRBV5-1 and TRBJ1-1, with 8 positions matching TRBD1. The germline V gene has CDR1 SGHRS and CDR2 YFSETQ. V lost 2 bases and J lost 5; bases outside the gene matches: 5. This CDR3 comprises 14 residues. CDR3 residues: CASSFGQGGTEAFF. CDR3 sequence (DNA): TGCGCCAGCAGCTTCGGACAGGGCGGGACTGAAGCTTTCTTT.

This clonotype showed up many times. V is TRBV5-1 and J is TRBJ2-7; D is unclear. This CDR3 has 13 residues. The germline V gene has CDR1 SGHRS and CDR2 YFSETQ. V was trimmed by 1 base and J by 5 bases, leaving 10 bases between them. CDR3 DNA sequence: TGCGCCAGCAGCTTGTTAGGACCCAACGAGCAGTACTTC. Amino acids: CASSLLGPNEQYF. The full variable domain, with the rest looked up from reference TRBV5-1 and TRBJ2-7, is KAGVTQTPRYLIKTRGQQVTLSCSPISGHRSVSWYQQTPGQGLQFLFEYFSETQRNKGNFPGRFSGRQFSNSRSEMNVSTLELGDSALYLCASSLLGPNEQYFGPGTRLTVT.

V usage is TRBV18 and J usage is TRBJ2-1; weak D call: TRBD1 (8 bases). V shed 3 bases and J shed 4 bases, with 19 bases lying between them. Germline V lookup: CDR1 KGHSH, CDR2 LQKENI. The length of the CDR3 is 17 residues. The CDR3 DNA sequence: TGTGCCAGCTCACCCCAGGGGGCGGGGGCGTTATACAATGAGCAGTTCTTC. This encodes CASSPQGAGALYNEQFF. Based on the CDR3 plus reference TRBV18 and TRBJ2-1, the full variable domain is NAGVMQNPRHLVRRRGQEARLRCSPMKGHSHVYWYRQLPEEGLKFMVYLQKENIIDESGMPKERFSAEFPKEGPSILRIQQVVRGDSAAYFCASSPQGAGALYNEQFFGPGTRLTVL.

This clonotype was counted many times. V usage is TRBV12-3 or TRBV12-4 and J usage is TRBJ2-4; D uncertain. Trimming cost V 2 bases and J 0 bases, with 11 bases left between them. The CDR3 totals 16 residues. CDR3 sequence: CASSLTYDLAKNIQYF. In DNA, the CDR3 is TGTGCCAGCAGTTTAACCTACGATCTAGCCAAAAACATTCAGTACTTC.

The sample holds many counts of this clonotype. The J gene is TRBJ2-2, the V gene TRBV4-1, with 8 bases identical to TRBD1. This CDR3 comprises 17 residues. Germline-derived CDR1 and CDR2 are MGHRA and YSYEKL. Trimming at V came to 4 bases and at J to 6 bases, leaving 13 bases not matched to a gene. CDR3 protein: CASSLLTGGGWSGELFF. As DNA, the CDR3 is TGCGCCAGCAGCCTCTTAACAGGGGGAGGTTGGTCCGGGGAGCTGTTTTTT.

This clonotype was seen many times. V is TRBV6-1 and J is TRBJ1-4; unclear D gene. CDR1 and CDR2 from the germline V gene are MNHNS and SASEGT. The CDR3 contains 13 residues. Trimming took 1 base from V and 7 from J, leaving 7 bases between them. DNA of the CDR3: TGTGCCAGCAGTGAAGGACGAGTTGAAAAACTGTTTTTT. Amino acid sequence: CASSEGRVEKLFF.

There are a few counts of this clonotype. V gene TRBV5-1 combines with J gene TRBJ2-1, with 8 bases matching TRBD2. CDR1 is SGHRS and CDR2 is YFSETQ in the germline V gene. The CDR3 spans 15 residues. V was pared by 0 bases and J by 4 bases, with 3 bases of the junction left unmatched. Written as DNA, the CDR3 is TGCGCCAGCAGCTTGGCCCCGGGAGGGTACAATGAGCAGTTCTTC. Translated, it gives CASSLAPGGYNEQFF. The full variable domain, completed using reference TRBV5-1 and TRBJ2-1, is KAGVTQTPRYLIKTRGQQVTLSCSPISGHRSVSWYQQTPGQGLQFLFEYFSETQRNKGNFPGRFSGRQFSNSRSEMNVSTLELGDSALYLCASSLAPGGYNEQFFGPGTRLTVL.

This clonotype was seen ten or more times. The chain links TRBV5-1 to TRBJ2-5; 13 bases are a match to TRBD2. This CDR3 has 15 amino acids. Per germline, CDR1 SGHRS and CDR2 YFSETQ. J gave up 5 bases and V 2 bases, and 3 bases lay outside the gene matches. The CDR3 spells CASSLTSGGAETQYF. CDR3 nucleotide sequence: TGCGCCAGCAGCTTAACTAGCGGGGGGGCGGAGACCCAGTACTTC.

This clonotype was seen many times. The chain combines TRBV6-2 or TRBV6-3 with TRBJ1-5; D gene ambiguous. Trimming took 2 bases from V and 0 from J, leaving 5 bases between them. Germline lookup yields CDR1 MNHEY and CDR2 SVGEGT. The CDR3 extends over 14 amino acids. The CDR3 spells CASSYASSNQPQHF. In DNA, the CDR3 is TGTGCCAGCAGTTACGCTAGTAGCAATCAGCCCCAGCATTTT.